Presented here are 8 T cell receptor beta chains from one specimen sequenced in a study of early stage breast cancer tumors. Clones were sequenced by immunoSEQ multiplex PCR, and TCRdb holds only the in-frame ones, with some missing. Among about 51,000 clones listed, roughly 78% were seen once. The specimen was blood. The receptor set was obtained from a person aged 40 to 49 with breast cancer.

This clone was counted only a few times. The chain combines TRBV6-1 with TRBJ1-2; D gene unclear. The CDR3 runs to 13 residues. CDR1 and CDR2 from the germline V gene are MNHNS and SASEGT. Trimming cost V 4 bases and J 7 bases, with 13 bases left between them. Here the CDR3 reads CASSVIGRGGYTF. DNA of the CDR3: TGTGCCAGCAGTGTAATCGGGCGGGGTGGCTACACCTTC.

The chain has TRBV5-4 and TRBJ2-7; TRBD2 agrees at 9 bases. The CDR3 runs 14 residues. V shed 4 bases, J shed 6 bases, and the junction held 8 bases outside the gene matches. CDR1 is SGHNT, CDR2 YYREEE, per germline (reference sequence). The CDR3 spells CASSLRTSVGEQYF. The CDR3 coding sequence is TGTGCCAGCAGCCTTAGGACTAGCGTGGGCGAGCAGTACTTC.

The rearrangement links TRBV5-1 to TRBJ2-7; D is perhaps TRBD1 or TRBD2 (6 bases each). Germline CDR1 is SGHRS and CDR2 is YFSETQ. CDR3 length: 15 residues. Trimming took 5 bases from V and 4 from J, leaving 19 bases between them. CDR3: CASRKTTGGGYEQYF. CDR3 sequence (DNA): TGCGCCAGCAGGAAAACTACAGGAGGGGGGTACGAGCAGTACTTC.

This clone was seen a few times. The rearrangement links TRBV25-1 to TRBJ1-1; D uncertain. V gave up 6 bases and J gave up 1 base, with 3 bases separating them. This CDR3 region has 11 residues. Germline V gene sequence: CDR1 MGHDK, CDR2 SYGVNS. DNA for the CDR3: TGTGCCAGCAGGGAGAACACTGAAGCTTTCTTT. Its protein is CASRENTEAFF.

V and J are TRBV18 and TRBJ1-4; D is possibly TRBD1 (6 bases). Trimming shortened V by 0 bases and J by 4 bases, and 12 bases separated the two germline ends. CDR3 length equals 16 residues. Germline assignment: CDR1 KGHSH and CDR2 LQKENI. CDR3 protein: CASSPPAGGDNEKLFF. The DNA for the CDR3 is TGTGCCAGCTCACCACCGGCCGGGGGCGATAATGAAAAACTGTTTTTT.

V and J are TRBV6-1 and TRBJ2-1; 9 bases are a match to TRBD2. From germline, CDR1 is MNHNS and CDR2 SASEGT. V lost 3 bases to trimming and J lost 5 bases; unmatched junction nucleotides: 11. This CDR3 spans 17 amino acids. In nucleotides, the CDR3 is TGTGCCAGCAGTGAGTGGGGGGGCGGGAGGGCCGACAATGAGCAGTTCTTC. This gives the protein CASSEWGGGRADNEQFF.

This clone was found a few times. The chain couples TRBV4-1 to TRBJ2-1, with TRBD2 identical over 8 bases. This CDR3 has 15 residues. Per germline, CDR1 MGHRA and CDR2 YSYEKL. The V and J ends lost 1 base and 6 bases, in that order; junction bases with no gene match: 5. The CDR3 here is CASSQVRTSGNEQFF. The CDR3 nucleotides read TGCGCCAGCAGCCAAGTGCGAACTAGCGGCAATGAGCAGTTCTTC.

The chain has TRBV23-1 and TRBJ2-7; D is unresolved. TRBV23-1 is marked as an open reading frame, function uncertain. The germline V and J ends were trimmed by 0 bases and 1 base, with 10 bases remaining between them. The length of the CDR3 is 15 residues. The CDR3 DNA follows: TGCGCCAGCAGTCAATCAACCAGACGGTCCTACGAGCAGTACTTC. It specifies CASSQSTRRSYEQYF.